This TCR beta chain was documented in a study of a mutant IDH1 vaccine in newly diagnosed glioma (dated by TCRdb to 2020 to 2022). In the study overall: Across visits V03 through V10, patients got a total of eight vaccinations, given in weeks 1, 3, 5, 7, 11, 15, 19 and 23. Vaccination started 4-6 weeks after radiotherapy alone, or was given together with temozolomide cycles in the groups whose treatment included chemotherapy. For exploratory analyses, longitudinal TCRB deep sequencing was carried out in about 25 treated patients wherever samples were available. The approximately 30 treated patients were roughly 62% male and 37.5% female, with a mean age of approximately 38 years. Before enrollment, most patients had been given radiochemotherapy with temozolomide as standard therapy, while the rest had received either radiotherapy alone or temozolomide alone. Peripheral blood samples were drawn at six visits, namely V03 (baseline), V05, V07, V10, V12 and V13.

The time point tag for this specimen amounts to: week 5, during vaccination. Each vaccine dose, consisting of 300 ug of a 20-mer mutant IDH1 peptide in Montanide, was administered subcutaneously with topical imiquimod. Newly diagnosed WHO grade 3 or 4 IDH1-mutant astrocytomas showing loss of nuclear ATRX were present in the donors. The samples were drawn from NOA16, a multicentre, single-arm, open-label phase I trial in Germany that tested a mutant IDH1 peptide vaccine in humans for the first time. Genomic DNA for TCRB sequencing was isolated from EDTA blood with the DNeasy Blood and Tissue Kit. Libraries were built with the immunoSEQ multiplex PCR assay. The hsTCRB Kit was used according to the manufacturer's protocol to amplify rearranged TCR beta chain sequences. An Illumina MiSeq was used to sequence the TCRB libraries. The original pipeline was this. The proprietary platform of the kit vendor was used for demultiplexing, trimming and gene mapping. TCRdb mirrors the immuneACCESS table, restricted to in-frame sequences. Some clones are absent from its copies; in checked studies, under half trace to an unresolved V gene, and the reason for the others is unknown. That table is the source of V, J and clone size, and D and trimming were worked out from the DNA. The sample table shows some 51,000 clones, and 78% are seen once. The ten largest clonotypes hold 1.8% of the sample.

Worth noting for this clone: Its cognate antigen has yet to be identified. Within one base of it there is no much larger clone, and no base qualities were kept.

What the authors observed across the whole study: It was noted by the authors that analyses of patient blood samples could not be reproduced owing to sample limitations. Immune responses induced by the vaccine were seen in roughly 95% of patients across multiple MHC alleles. Changes in the top peripheral T cell clonotypes picked up by TCRB sequencing did not appear to be linked to pseudoprogression. PBMC samples for TCRB deep sequencing were selected based on availability.

Relative to germline, V is 3 bases shorter and J is 4 bases shorter, with 4 bases between their ends. There are 12 amino acids in the CDR3, from cysteine to phenylalanine inclusive. Only the CDR3 DNA stays, 36 bases, in frame from base 1. CDR1 and CDR2 are read off the germline V gene as SNHLY and FYNNEI. The rearranged chain carries TRBV2 and TRBJ1-3; the D gene cannot be resolved reliably. The sample here was PBMCs, taken from a glioma patient whose treatment included an IDH1 peptide vaccine. This TCR came from a woman aged 40 to 49 with glioma. The nucleotide sequence reads as follows: TGTGCCAGCAGTGACAGGGGAAACACCATATATTTT. Its translation is CASSDRGNTIYF. With the rest looked up from the reference TRBV2 and TRBJ1-3 genes rather than sequenced, the full variable domain is EPEVTQTPSHQVTQMGQEVILRCVPISNHLYFYWYRQILGQKVEFLVSFYNNEISEKSEIFDDQFSVERPDGSNFTLKIRSTKLEDSAMYFCASSDRGNTIYFGEGSWLTVV.